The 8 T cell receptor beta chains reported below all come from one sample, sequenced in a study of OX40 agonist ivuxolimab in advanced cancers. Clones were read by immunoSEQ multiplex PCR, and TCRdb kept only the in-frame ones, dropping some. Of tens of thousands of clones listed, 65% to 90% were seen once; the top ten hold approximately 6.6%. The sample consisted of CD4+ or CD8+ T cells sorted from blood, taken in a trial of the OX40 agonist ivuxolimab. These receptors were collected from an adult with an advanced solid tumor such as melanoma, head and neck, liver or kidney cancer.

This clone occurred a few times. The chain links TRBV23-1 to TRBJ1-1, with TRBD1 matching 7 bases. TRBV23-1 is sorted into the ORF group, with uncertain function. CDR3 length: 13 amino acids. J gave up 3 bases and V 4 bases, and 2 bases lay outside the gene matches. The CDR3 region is CASSRQGDTEAFF. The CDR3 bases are TGCGCCAGCAGTCGGCAGGGGGACACTGAAGCTTTCTTT.

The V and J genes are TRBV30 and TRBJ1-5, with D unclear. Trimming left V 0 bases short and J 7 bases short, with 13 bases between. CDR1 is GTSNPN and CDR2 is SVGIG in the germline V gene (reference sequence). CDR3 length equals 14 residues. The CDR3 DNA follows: TGTGCCTGGAGTGTAGGGCAGGTGAGCCAGCCCCAGCATTTT. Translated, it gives CAWSVGQVSQPQHF.

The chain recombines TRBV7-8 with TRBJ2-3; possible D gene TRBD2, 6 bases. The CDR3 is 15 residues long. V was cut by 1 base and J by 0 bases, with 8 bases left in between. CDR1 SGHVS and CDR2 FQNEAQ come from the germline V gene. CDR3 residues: CASSLVGGSTDTQYF. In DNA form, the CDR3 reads TGTGCCAGCAGCTTAGTGGGAGGTAGCACAGATACGCAGTATTTT.

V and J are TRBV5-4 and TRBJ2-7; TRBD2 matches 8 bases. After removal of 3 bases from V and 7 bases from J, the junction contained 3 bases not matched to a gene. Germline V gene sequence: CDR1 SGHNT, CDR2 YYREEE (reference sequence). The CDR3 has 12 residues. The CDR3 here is CASSSGGGEQYV. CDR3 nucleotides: TGTGCCAGCAGCTCCGGCGGGGGGGAGCAGTACGTC.

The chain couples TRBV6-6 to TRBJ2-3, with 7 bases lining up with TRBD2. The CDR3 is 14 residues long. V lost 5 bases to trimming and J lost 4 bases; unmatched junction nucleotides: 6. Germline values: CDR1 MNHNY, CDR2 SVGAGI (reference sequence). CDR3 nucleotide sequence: TGTGCCAGCAGTGCCACGGGGGGACCAGATACGCAGTATTTT. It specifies CASSATGGPDTQYF.

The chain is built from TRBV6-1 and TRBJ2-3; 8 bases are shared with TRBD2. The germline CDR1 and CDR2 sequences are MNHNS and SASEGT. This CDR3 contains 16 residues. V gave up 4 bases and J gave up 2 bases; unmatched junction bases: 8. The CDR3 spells CASSGTGGPITDTQYF. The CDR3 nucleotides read TGTGCCAGCAGTGGGACGGGGGGGCCGATCACAGATACGCAGTATTTT.

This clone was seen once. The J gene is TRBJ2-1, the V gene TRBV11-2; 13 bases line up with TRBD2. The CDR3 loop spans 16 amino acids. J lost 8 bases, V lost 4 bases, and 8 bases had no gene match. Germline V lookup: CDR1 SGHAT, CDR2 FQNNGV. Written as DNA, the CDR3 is TGTGCCAGCAGCTCGCGACTAGCGGGAGGTAAAGATGAGCAGTTCTTC. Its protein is CASSSRLAGGKDEQFF.

In DNA, the CDR3 is TGCGCCAGCAGCCGCAGGACTAGCGGGGTCCCAGATACGCAGTATTTT. Translation: CASSRRTSGVPDTQYF. The V call is TRBV5-1, the J call TRBJ2-3, with 12 bases matching TRBD2. The germline CDR1 and CDR2 sequences are SGHRS and YFSETQ. V lost 4 bases, J lost 4 bases, and 7 bases stayed unmatched. The CDR3 consists of 16 residues. The complete variable domain, with remaining parts taken from reference TRBV5-1 and TRBJ2-3, reads KAGVTQTPRYLIKTRGQQVTLSCSPISGHRSVSWYQQTPGQGLQFLFEYFSETQRNKGNFPGRFSGRQFSNSRSEMNVSTLELGDSALYLCASSRRTSGVPDTQYFGPGTRLTVL.